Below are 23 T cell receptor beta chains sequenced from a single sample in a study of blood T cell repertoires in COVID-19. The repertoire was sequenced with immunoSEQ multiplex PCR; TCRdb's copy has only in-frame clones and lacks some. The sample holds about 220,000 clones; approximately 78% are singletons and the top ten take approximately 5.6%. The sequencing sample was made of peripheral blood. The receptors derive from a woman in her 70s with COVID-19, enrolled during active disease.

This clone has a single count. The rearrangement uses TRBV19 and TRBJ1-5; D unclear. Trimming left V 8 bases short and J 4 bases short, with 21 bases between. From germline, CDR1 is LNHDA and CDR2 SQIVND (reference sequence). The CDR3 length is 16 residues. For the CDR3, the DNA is TGTGCCAGTGGCGATGAAGGTACACTACTGAATCAGCCCCAGCATTTT. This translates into CASGDEGTLLNQPQHF.

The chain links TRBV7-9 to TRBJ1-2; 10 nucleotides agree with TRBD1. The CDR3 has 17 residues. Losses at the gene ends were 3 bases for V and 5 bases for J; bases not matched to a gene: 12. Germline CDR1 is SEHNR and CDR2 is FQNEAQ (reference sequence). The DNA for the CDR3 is TGTGCCAGCAGCTTCCGACAGGGGGCGGGGGATATGTATGGCTACACCTTC. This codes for CASSFRQGAGDMYGYTF.

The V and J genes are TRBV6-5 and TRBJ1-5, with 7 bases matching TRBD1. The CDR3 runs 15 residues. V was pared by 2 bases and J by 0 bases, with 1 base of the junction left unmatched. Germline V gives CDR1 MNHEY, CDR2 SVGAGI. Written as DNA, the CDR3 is TGTGCCAGCAGTTACGGACAGGCTAGCAATCAGCCCCAGCATTTT. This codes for CASSYGQASNQPQHF.

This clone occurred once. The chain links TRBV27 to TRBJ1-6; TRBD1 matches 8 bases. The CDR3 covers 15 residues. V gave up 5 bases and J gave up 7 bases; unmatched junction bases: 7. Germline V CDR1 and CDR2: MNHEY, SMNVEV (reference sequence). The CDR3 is CASSLQGAKNSPLHF. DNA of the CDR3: TGTGCCAGCAGTCTGCAGGGGGCAAAGAATTCACCCCTCCACTTT.

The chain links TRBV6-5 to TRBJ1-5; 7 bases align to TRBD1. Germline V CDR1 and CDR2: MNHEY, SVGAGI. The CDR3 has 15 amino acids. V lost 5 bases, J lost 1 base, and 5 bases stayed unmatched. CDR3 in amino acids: CASSLNRGSNQPQHF. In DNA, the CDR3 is TGTGCCAGCAGTCTGAACAGGGGAAGCAATCAGCCCCAGCATTTT.

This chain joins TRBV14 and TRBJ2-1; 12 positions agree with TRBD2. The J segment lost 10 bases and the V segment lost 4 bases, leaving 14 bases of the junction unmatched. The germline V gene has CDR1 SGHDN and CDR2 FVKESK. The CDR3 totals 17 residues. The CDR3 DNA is TGTGCCAGCAGCCCATATCGACTAGCGGGAGTGGGGATGGAGCAGTTCTTC. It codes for CASSPYRLAGVGMEQFF.

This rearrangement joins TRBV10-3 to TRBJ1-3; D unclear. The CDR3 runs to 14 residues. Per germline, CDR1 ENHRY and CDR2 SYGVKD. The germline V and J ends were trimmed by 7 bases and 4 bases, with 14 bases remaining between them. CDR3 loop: CAIISEYSGNTIYF. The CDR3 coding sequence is TGTGCCATCATATCGGAGTATTCGGGAAACACCATATATTTT.

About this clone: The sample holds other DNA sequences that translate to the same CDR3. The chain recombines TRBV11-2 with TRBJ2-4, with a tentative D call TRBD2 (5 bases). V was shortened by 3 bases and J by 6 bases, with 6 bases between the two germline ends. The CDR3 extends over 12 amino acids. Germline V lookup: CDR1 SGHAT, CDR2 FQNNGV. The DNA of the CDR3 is TGTGCCAGCAGCTTGGCGGGAAACATTCAGTACTTC. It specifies CASSLAGNIQYF.

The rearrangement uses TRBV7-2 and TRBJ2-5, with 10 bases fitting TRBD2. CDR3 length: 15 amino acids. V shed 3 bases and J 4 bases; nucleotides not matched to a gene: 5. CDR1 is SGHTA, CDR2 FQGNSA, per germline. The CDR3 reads CASSFSSGRSETQYF. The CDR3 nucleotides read TGTGCCAGCAGCTTCTCTAGCGGGAGATCAGAGACCCAGTACTTC.

The CDR3 region has the DNA TGTGCCAGCAGGACCGGGACAGGGAGCTATGGCTACACCTTC. Amino acid sequence: CASRTGTGSYGYTF. The gene calls are TRBV28 and TRBJ1-2; TRBD1 agrees at 9 bases. This CDR3 has 14 amino acids. V was pared by 6 bases and J by 4 bases, with 6 bases of the junction left unmatched. Germline V gene lookup returns CDR1 MDHEN and CDR2 SYDVKM.

This CDR3 is CASSFDRLQETQYF. In DNA, the CDR3 is TGTGCCAGCAGTTTTGACAGACTCCAAGAGACCCAGTACTTC. The chain carries TRBV6-5 and TRBJ2-5, with D perhaps matching TRBD1 (5 bases). The CDR3 has 14 residues. V shed 4 bases and J shed 1 base, with 10 bases lying between them. Germline V gene sequence: CDR1 MNHEY, CDR2 SVGAGI.

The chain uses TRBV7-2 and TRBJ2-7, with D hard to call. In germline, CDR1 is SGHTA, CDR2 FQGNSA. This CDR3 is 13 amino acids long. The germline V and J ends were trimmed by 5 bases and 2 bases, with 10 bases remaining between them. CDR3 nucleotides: TGTGCCAGCAGCCTATCCGAGGCCTACGAGCAGTACTTC. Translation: CASSLSEAYEQYF. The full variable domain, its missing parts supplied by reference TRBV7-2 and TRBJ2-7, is GAGVSQSPSNKVTEKGKDVELRCDPISGHTALYWYRQSLGQGLEFLIYFQGNSAPDKSGLPSDRFSAERTGGSVSTLTIQRTQQEDSAVYLCASSLSEAYEQYFGPGTRLTVT.

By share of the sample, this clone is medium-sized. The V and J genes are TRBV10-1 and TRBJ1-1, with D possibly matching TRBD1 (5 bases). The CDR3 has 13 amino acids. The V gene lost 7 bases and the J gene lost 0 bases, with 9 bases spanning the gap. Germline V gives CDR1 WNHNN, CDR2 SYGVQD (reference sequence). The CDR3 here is CASNDRMNTEAFF. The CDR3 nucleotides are TGCGCCAGCAACGACAGAATGAACACTGAAGCTTTCTTT.

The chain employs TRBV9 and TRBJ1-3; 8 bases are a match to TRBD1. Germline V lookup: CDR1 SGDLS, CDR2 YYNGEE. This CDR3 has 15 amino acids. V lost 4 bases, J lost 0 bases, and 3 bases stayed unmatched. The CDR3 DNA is TGTGCCAGCAGCAAGACAGGGGCCTCTGGAAACACCATATATTTT. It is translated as CASSKTGASGNTIYF. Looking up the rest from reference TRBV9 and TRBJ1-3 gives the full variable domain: DSGVTQTPKHLITATGQRVTLRCSPRSGDLSVYWYQQSLDQGLQFLIQYYNGEERAKGNILERFSAQQFPDLHSELNLSSLELGDSALYFCASSKTGASGNTIYFGEGSWLTVV.

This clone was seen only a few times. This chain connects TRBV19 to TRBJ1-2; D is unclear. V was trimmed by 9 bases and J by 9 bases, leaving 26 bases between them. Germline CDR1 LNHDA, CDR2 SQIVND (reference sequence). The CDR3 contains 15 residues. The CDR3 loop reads CASTLSGISDPRYTF. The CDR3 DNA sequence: TGTGCCAGCACCCTTAGCGGGATCTCCGATCCGCGCTACACCTTC.

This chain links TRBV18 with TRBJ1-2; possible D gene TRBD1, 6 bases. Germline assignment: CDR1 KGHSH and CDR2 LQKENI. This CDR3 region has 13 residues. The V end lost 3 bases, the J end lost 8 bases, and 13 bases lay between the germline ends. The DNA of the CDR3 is TGTGCCAGCTCACCTAATCAGGGGCGCGGCTACACCTTC. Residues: CASSPNQGRGYTF. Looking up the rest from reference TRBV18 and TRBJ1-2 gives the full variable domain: NAGVMQNPRHLVRRRGQEARLRCSPMKGHSHVYWYRQLPEEGLKFMVYLQKENIIDESGMPKERFSAEFPKEGPSILRIQQVVRGDSAAYFCASSPNQGRGYTFGSGTRLTVV.

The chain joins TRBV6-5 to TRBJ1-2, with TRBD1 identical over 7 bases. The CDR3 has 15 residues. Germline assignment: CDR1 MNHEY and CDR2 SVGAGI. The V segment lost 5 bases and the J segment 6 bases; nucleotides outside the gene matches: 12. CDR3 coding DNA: TGTGCCAGCAGTCTCCGACAGGGAGTGATTCATGGCTACACCTTC. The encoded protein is CASSLRQGVIHGYTF.

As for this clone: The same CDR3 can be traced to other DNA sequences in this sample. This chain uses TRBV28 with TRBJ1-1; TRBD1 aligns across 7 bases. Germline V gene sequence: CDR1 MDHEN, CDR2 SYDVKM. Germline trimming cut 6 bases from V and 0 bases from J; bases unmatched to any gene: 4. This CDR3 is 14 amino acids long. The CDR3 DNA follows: TGTGCCAGCAGCCTGGGACAGTTGAACACTGAAGCTTTCTTT. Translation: CASSLGQLNTEAFF.

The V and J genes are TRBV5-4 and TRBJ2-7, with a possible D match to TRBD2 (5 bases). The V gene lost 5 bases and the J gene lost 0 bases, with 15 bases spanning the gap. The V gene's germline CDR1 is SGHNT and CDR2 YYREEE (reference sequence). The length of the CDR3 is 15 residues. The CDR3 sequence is CASSRTPDSSYEQYF. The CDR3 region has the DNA TGTGCCAGCAGTCGGACTCCTGATAGCTCCTACGAGCAGTACTTC.

CDR3 sequence reads: CASSSQIGTDTQYF. Written as DNA, the CDR3 is TGTGCCAGCAGCTCCCAAATTGGCACAGATACGCAGTATTTT. The chain employs TRBV7-2 and TRBJ2-3; D call uncertain. The CDR3 is 14 amino acids. Germline V gene data show CDR1 as SGHTA and CDR2 as FQGNSA. V lost 4 bases to trimming and J lost 1 base, with 9 bases between them.

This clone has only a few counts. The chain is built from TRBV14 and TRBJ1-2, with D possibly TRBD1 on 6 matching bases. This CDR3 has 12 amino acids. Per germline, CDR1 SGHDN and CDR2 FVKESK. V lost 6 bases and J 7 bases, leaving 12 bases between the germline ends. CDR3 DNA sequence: TGTGCCAGCAGTCCCGGGACATTTGGCTACACCTTC. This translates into CASSPGTFGYTF.

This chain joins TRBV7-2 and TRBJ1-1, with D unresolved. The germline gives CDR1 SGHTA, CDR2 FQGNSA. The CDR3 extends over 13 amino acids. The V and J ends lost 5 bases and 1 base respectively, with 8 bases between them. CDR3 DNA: TGTGCCAGCAGCATACAGTCGAACACTGAAGCTTTCTTT. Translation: CASSIQSNTEAFF.

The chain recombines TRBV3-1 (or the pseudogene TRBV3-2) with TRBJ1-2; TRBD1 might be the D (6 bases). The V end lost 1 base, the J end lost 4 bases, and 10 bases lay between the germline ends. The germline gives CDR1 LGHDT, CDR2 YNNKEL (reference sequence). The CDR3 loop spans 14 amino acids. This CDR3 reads CASSQVNRAYGYTF. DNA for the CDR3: TGTGCCAGCAGCCAAGTCAACAGGGCCTATGGCTACACCTTC.